This T cell receptor beta chain emerged from a study of cytomegalovirus exposure and HLA in healthy donors. As for the study in general: The 100 million to 140 million unique TCR beta sequences, from about 179 million T cells, were found by an earlier analysis. The study, taken as a whole, reports: CMV serostatus was the sole immune exposure information available. A few of the chains that were CMV-associated were confirmed in vitro to be specific for CMV antigens. Likely technical artifact: a cluster of highly shared sequence variants.

Of note for this clone: No antigen is known for it.

The CDR3 has 14 amino acids. Germline loops: CDR1 LNHDA, CDR2 SQIVND (reference sequence). The V and J ends lost 9 bases and 0 bases, in that order; junction bases with no gene match: 5. Researchers ran the PCR with 60 Vbeta and 13 Jbeta primers. Profiled with immunoSEQ multiplex PCR; TCRdb holds only in-frame clones, not every one. The sample records roughly 100,000 clones, 55% to 65% being singletons. This sequence originates from a man aged 25 to 45 in good health and CMV-seropositive. The J gene is TRBJ1-5, the V gene TRBV19; TRBD1 matches at 7 bases. The sequenced sample consisted of PBMCs. The CDR3 region has the DNA TGTGCCAGCGGGACAGACTATAGCAATCAGCCCCAGCATTTT. As protein: CASGTDYSNQPQHF.